This T cell receptor (beta chain) appears in the sequencing data of a study of OX40 agonist ivuxolimab in advanced cancers. Some clones are missing from TCRdb's copy, which holds only in-frame ones; the method was immunoSEQ multiplex PCR. The profile shows 60,000 to 95,000 clones, 85% of them singletons. On this clone: Its antigen is undetermined.

Study results and caveats: Certain nonresponding patients likewise had low normalized T-cell clonal expansion.

CDR1 is MGHDK, CDR2 SYGVNS, per germline. The V end was cut by 5 bases, the J end by 2 bases, with 18 bases between. This CDR3 has 16 amino acids. Drawing of blood for sampling happened at baseline, at cycle 4 day 1, and at cycle 7 day 1. The receptor's source is an adult with an advanced solid tumor such as melanoma, head and neck, liver or kidney cancer. The gene calls are TRBV25-1 and TRBJ1-2; D uncertain. The material was CD4+ or CD8+ T cells sorted from blood, obtained in a trial of the OX40 agonist ivuxolimab. This chain's CDR3 is CASSPSYTTVNYGYTF. CDR3 DNA: TGTGCCAGCAGTCCTTCCTATACCACGGTGAACTATGGCTACACCTTC.